The source of this TCR beta chain is a study of beta chain features in type 1 diabetes. For the study at large: Healthy donors and patients had similar age, gender and cell yields.

This CDR3 has 15 residues. Looked up from germline, CDR1 is KGHSH and CDR2 is LQKENI. V lost 3 bases, J lost 7 bases, and 9 bases stayed unmatched. This clone has only a few counts. Antigen: not known. General study results and limits: Patients with type 1 diabetes carried fewer insertions and had more deletions at their VDJ junctions. Significant though moderate, a shortening of TCRB CDR3s appeared in all four CD4+ subsets of Type 1 diabetes patients. A potential PCR bias toward shorter templates would be equal in patient and control samples.

Only one heparinised blood draw was taken per donor, and its volume averaged approximately 0.11 L. Expressed TCRB transcripts got sequenced, as all isolated RNA was reverse transcribed. Libraries were prepared by immunoSEQ multiplex PCR; TCRdb keeps only in-frame clonotypes and omits some of them. The table records 230,000 or so clones, 16% of them present only once. The source material was naive CD4+ T cells from blood. The chain links TRBV18 to TRBJ2-1; 7 nucleotides line up with TRBD1. This TCR derives from a man aged 25-40 years with type 1 diabetes. The CDR3 DNA follows: TGTGCCAGCTCACCTCAAAGGGGGCCGGGGAATGAGCAGTTCTTC. This translates into CASSPQRGPGNEQFF.